This T cell receptor (beta chain) comes out of a study of OX40 agonist ivuxolimab in advanced cancers. The study in broad terms: Ivuxolimab, which targeted the costimulatory receptor OX40 (CD134), was an agonistic, fully human IgG2 monoclonal antibody. Intravenous ivuxolimab was administered to patients every 2 weeks at six dose levels: 0.01, 0.1, 0.3, 1.5, 3 and 10 mg/kg. Among the roughly 50 dose-escalation patients, about 20 had hepatocellular carcinoma, roughly 15 melanoma, 9 renal cell carcinoma and 9 head and neck cancer. The dose-escalation cohort was 82.7% male with a mean age of roughly 62 years, ranging from about 23 to 85. Patients were allowed to have had prior anti-PD-1, anti-PD-L1 or anti-CTLA-4 therapy, and less than 45% of the dose-escalation patients had previously received checkpoint inhibitors. Partial responses were achieved by three dose-escalation patients, of whom one had hepatocellular carcinoma and two had cutaneous melanoma. The point of sequencing TCRbeta in the periphery was to test whether ivuxolimab changed TCR sequence diversity and drove clonal T-cell expansion. The monotherapy dose-escalation portion (N ≈ 55 patients) of the phase I ivuxolimab trial is reported in the paper. Overall study results and their limits: On average, CD8+ T cells showed more expanded clones than CD4+ T cells after ivuxolimab. Low levels of normalized T-cell clonal expansion were also seen in some patients who did not respond. In the 0.1-3.0 mg/kg groups, partial responders were among the patients with the lowest normalized peripheral clonal expansion, particularly in CD8+ T cells. The antigen specificity of the clonally expanded peripheral T cells was not determined. At doses from 0.1 to 3.0 mg/kg, clonal expansion was seen in both CD4+ and CD8+ blood T cells between baseline and week 6.

This clone has a single count. Its specific antigen is unknown. Nothing much larger sits one base from this clone, and base qualities are not available. Per the germline V gene, SGHTA is the CDR1 and FQGTGA is the CDR2. Compared with germline, V lacks 5 bases and J lacks 4 bases; bases without a gene match: 3. There are 14 amino acids in the CDR3, from cysteine to phenylalanine inclusive. The CDR3 DNA has 42 bases and is translated from base 1. Patients with a history of autoimmune disease or receiving systemic immunosuppression were excluded from the trial. Peripheral blood for TCR sequencing was drawn from every dose cohort at baseline, at cycle 4 day 1 and at cycle 7 day 1. The samples were taken from a phase I, first-in-human, multicenter, open-label dose-escalation trial of ivuxolimab. Adults with locally advanced or metastatic head and neck squamous cell, hepatocellular, melanoma or renal cell carcinoma were enrolled in the trial. Before TCR sequencing, CD4+ T cells and CD8+ T cells were sorted from peripheral blood as separate populations.

For sequencing of the TCRbeta CDR3 region, genomic DNA was extracted from the sorted cells. TCRbeta CDR3 regions were sequenced using the immunoSEQ Assay. TCRdb limited this immuneACCESS table to in-frame rearrangements with V and J called. A share of clones is missing; checked studies link under half to unresolved V genes, and the rest is unexplained. Recorded for this sample are tens of thousands of clones; roughly 94% of them occurred a single time. Roughly 9.8% of the sample is held by the ten biggest clonotypes. This sequence was found in an adult with an advanced solid tumor such as melanoma, head and neck, liver or kidney cancer. The sequence links TRBV7-3 to TRBJ2-3; the junction holds 10 bases that match TRBD2. This material consisted of CD4+ or CD8+ T cells sorted from blood, taken in a trial of the OX40 agonist ivuxolimab. DNA sequence: TGTGCCAGCAGCCCAGCGGGAGGGCCAGATACGCAGTATTTT. It specifies CASSPAGGPDTQYF.